This TCR beta chain was retrieved from a study of T cells after yellow fever vaccination. Looked up from germline, CDR1 is MNHEY and CDR2 is SVGEGT. The CDR3 extends over 15 amino acids. Trimming pared 5 bases from V and 4 bases from J, leaving 15 bases between. TCRdb re-derived calls from the 5' RACE reads in MiXCR, one entry per CDR3 protein. The profile shows hundreds of thousands of distinct CDR3 sequences, about 17% of them singletons. The sequence derives from a man younger than 35 who received the YFV17D yellow fever vaccine. The rearrangement links TRBV6-2 or TRBV6-3 to TRBJ2-1; possibly TRBD1 for D (6 bases). The sequences come from PBMCs, collected before the yellow fever booster vaccination. The CDR3: CASSPSWGRYNEQFF. As DNA, the CDR3 is TGTGCCAGCAGTCCGAGCTGGGGGCGGTACAATGAGCAGTTCTTC.